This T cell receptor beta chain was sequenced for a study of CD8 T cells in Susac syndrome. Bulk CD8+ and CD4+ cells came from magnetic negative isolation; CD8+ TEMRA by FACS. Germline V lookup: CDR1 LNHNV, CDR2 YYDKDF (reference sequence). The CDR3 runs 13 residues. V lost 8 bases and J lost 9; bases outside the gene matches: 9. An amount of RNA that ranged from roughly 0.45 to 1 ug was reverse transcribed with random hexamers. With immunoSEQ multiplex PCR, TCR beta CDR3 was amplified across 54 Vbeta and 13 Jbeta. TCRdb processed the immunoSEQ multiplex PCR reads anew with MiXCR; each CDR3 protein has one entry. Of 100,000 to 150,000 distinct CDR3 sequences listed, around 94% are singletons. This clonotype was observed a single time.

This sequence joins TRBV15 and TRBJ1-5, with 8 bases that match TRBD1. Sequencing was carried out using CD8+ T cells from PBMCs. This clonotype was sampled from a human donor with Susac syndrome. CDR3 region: CATGAGGARPQHF. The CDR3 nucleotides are TGTGCCACCGGCGCAGGGGGCGCGCGGCCCCAGCATTTT.